The 9 T cell receptor beta chains below all came from one sample that was sequenced in a study of shared clonotypes between healthy human individuals (dated by TCRdb to the early 2020s). Receptors were amplified or captured by the immunoSEQ multiplex PCR assay. TCRdb obtained this table from immuneACCESS and retained in-frame rearrangements with V and J assigned. These tables miss some clones; where compared with another copy, unresolved V genes account for less than half of the shortfall, and the remainder is unexplained. For this sample there are roughly 2 million clones; 95% appear just once. Of the sample, roughly 0.13% is held by the ten largest clones. Sequenced sample: naive CD4+ T cells sorted from blood. The sample's cell subset or site label, decoded: CD45RA+ positively selected. Receptors were obtained from a man aged 18-30 years in good health.

The rearrangement uses TRBV11-2 and TRBJ2-3; D not resolved. Germline CDR1 SGHAT, CDR2 FQNNGV. The CDR3 spans 16 residues. V shed 0 bases and J shed 2 bases, with 12 bases lying between them. The CDR3 loop is CASSLEGVIPTDTQYF. The CDR3 coding sequence is TGTGCCAGCAGCTTAGAAGGAGTGATCCCCACAGATACGCAGTATTTT.

V usage is TRBV5-1 and J usage is TRBJ2-1, with TRBD1 as a possible D gene (5 bases). Germline assignment: CDR1 SGHRS and CDR2 YFSETQ. The CDR3 is 16 amino acids. The V and J ends lost 0 bases and 1 base respectively, with 11 bases between them. The CDR3 nucleotides read TGCGCCAGCAGCTTGGATAGGCCAGGGTCCTACAATGAGCAGTTCTTC. Encoded protein: CASSLDRPGSYNEQFF.

This sequence joins TRBV5-4 and TRBJ2-5, with unresolved D. This CDR3 contains 13 residues. V lost 4 bases and J lost 1, with 8 bases in between. CDR1 SGHNT and CDR2 YYREEE come from the germline V gene (reference sequence). The CDR3 here is CASSTALQETQYF. Written as DNA, the CDR3 is TGTGCCAGCAGCACCGCCCTCCAAGAGACCCAGTACTTC.

Worth noting for this clone: The sample has other DNA sequences that encode this CDR3 too. The gene calls are TRBV6-1 and TRBJ2-5; perhaps TRBD1 as D (6 bases). Between the trimmed V and J ends, which lost 5 bases and 2 bases, there was a span of 9 bases. CDR3 length equals 13 residues. Germline V gene lookup returns CDR1 MNHNS and CDR2 SASEGT. In DNA, the CDR3 is TGTGCCAGCAGTTCGGGACAACAAGAGACCCAGTACTTC. Translation gives CASSSGQQETQYF.

V gene TRBV27 combines with J gene TRBJ1-6; D gene unclear. Per germline, CDR1 MNHEY and CDR2 SMNVEV (reference sequence). The CDR3 length is 16 residues. The ends were cut back, 7 bases at V and 3 bases at J, with 16 bases in the middle. CDR3 protein: CASIQSGKGYNSPLHF. CDR3 nucleotides: TGTGCCAGCATCCAGTCGGGAAAGGGCTATAATTCACCCCTCCACTTT.

The chain employs TRBV4-1 and TRBJ1-3; maybe TRBD1 (6 bases). Germline values: CDR1 MGHRA, CDR2 YSYEKL. The CDR3 is 16 amino acids. V lost 4 bases and J lost 2, with 15 bases in between. The CDR3 sequence: CASSLLGALAGNTIYF. In DNA form, the CDR3 reads TGCGCCAGCAGCCTATTGGGGGCTTTGGCTGGAAACACCATATATTTT.

This chain joins TRBV14 and TRBJ2-5; the D is unclear. In germline, CDR1 is SGHDN, CDR2 FVKESK. This CDR3 has 11 residues. The V end lost 4 bases, the J end lost 10 bases, and 10 bases lay between the germline ends. This CDR3 is CASSRDRIQYF. Here the CDR3 DNA reads TGTGCCAGCAGCCGCGACCGCATCCAGTACTTC.

This clone was seen only once. V and J are TRBV30 and TRBJ2-5, with D possibly TRBD2 on 7 matching bases. The CDR3 has 13 residues. Per the germline V gene, CDR1 is GTSNPN and CDR2 is SVGIG (reference sequence). The V end was cut by 1 base, the J end by 4 bases, with 10 bases between. The DNA for the CDR3 is TGTGCCTGGAGTGCACGGGGGGCAGAGACCCAGTACTTC. Its protein is CAWSARGAETQYF.

The CDR3 DNA follows: TGTGCCAGCAGCTTAACAAGACCGTCACCCACCGGGGAGCTGTTTTTT. It translates to CASSLTRPSPTGELFF. The chain has TRBV7-3 and TRBJ2-2; D not certain. This CDR3 contains 16 residues. Trimming pared 0 bases from V and 4 bases from J, leaving 12 bases between. Germline CDR1 SGHTA, CDR2 FQGTGA.